The clone carrying this T cell receptor beta chain was found many times. Its antigen is still unknown. These data come from a study of response to subunit inactivated influenza vaccine. Overall study results and limits: Authors suggested seasonal influenza vaccinations each recruit few new T cells.

TCRdb independently ran MiXCR on the RT-PCR reads; one entry per CDR3 protein. The sample lists 550,000 to 800,000 distinct CDR3 sequences; around a sixth were seen once. The V gene lost 2 bases and the J gene lost 5 bases, with 7 bases spanning the gap. This CDR3 contains 13 residues. Sequences were derived from PBMCs from blood, sampled approximately 13 days after vaccination. The TCR sequence derives from a middle-aged man who received an inactivated influenza vaccine. The rearrangement links TRBV12-3 or TRBV12-4 to TRBJ1-5; unclear D gene. CDR3 loop: CASSLYRDQPQHF. The DNA of the CDR3 is TGTGCCAGCAGTTTATACCGAGATCAGCCCCAGCATTTT.